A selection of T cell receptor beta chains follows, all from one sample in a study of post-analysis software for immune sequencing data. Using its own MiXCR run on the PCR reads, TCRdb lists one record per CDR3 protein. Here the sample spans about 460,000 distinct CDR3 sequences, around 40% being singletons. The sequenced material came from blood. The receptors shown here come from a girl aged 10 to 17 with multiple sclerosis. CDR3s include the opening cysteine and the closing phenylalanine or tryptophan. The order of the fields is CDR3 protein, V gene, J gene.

CATNPRNYGYTF	TRBV28	TRBJ1-2
CASSELGSYGYTF	TRBV25-1	TRBJ1-2
CASSLGLAGGYEQYF	TRBV27	TRBJ2-7
CASSGGHYEQYF	TRBV3-1	.
CASSQDLEGGLHNEQFF	TRBV3-1	TRBJ2-1
CSVEVRGNYDYTF	TRBV29-1	TRBJ1-2
CASSLTTGYGTEAFF	TRBV7-3	TRBJ1-1
CAASTSANYGYTF	TRBV24-1	TRBJ1-2
CATDAVDGLQGRADTQYF	TRBV2	TRBJ2-3
CASSQGAVRELFF	TRBV3-1	TRBJ2-2
CVSSDSGGAVYNEQFF	TRBV6-4	TRBJ2-1
CASRATGTGDSPLHF	TRBV9	TRBJ1-6
CSAYTDTQYF	TRBV20-1	TRBJ2-3
CATSAIDTNNEQFF	TRBV24-1	TRBJ2-1
CASSPPGTGYDEQYF	TRBV27	TRBJ2-7
CASSLVGSSSYNEQFF	TRBV7-2	TRBJ2-1
CASSQDRQPNEQFF	TRBV3-1	TRBJ2-1
CASSLRLGINGINEQFF	TRBV7-6	TRBJ2-1
CASSLPGGAGRYNEQFF	TRBV5-1	TRBJ2-1
CASSTTGNNEQFF	TRBV5-1	TRBJ2-1
CSAPPYNEQFF	TRBV20-1	TRBJ2-1
CASSNPLTSGTYEQYF	TRBV28	.
CSAETGGSYEQYF	TRBV29-1	TRBJ2-7
CSARLPTGVPYEQYF	TRBV20-1	.
CASTSGRFSYEQYF	TRBV14	.
CASSSLAGTGVYEQYF	TRBV6-6	TRBJ2-7
CSARSGLAVYNEQFF	TRBV20-1	TRBJ2-1
CASSEVAGRWNEQFF	TRBV9	TRBJ2-1
CASRQLNTEAFF	TRBV6-5	TRBJ1-1
CASSPPTGIGAPLHF	TRBV4-1	TRBJ1-6
CASSLLSEGTEAFF	TRBV27	TRBJ1-1
CASSRLSLGQRIYEQYF	TRBV28	TRBJ2-7
CASSLAGTGDLWEQFF	TRBV7-2	TRBJ2-1
CASSPTSGRGVEQFF	TRBV6-1	TRBJ2-1
CASSLDLADYEQYF	TRBV5-1	TRBJ2-7
CASSWVLPQHF	TRBV6-4	TRBJ1-5
CASSDRGINPYNEQFF	TRBV2	TRBJ2-1
CASSSPSVAKNIQYF	TRBV27	TRBJ2-4
CASSLVAGVYYNEQFF	TRBV5-1	TRBJ2-1
CASSPLVSYEQYF	TRBV27	TRBJ2-7
CASSTQRDFSYNEQFF	TRBV28	TRBJ2-1
CASSLTSGMYNEQFF	TRBV7-2	TRBJ2-1
CSARVAPEAFF	TRBV20-1	TRBJ1-1
CASSARGTQYF	TRBV27	TRBJ2-5